This is a list of T cell receptor beta chains from one sample in a study of blood T cell repertoires in COVID-19. Profiled with immunoSEQ multiplex PCR; TCRdb holds only in-frame clones, not every one. Of roughly 400,000 clones in the sample, around 87% are singletons; the top ten hold over 2%. Sequenced input: peripheral blood. Receptors were obtained from an older woman with COVID-19, enrolled during active disease. CDR3s include the opening cysteine and the closing phenylalanine or tryptophan. A D gene is named only where the DNA matches it firmly. Not all rows give a size; the values are once, few, many and, for expanded clones, a class.

cdr3_length: 17
clone_size: NA
j_call: TRBJ2-2
d_call: NA
v_call: TRBV14
cdr3_aa: CASSHGQSVANTGELFF
cdr3_nt: TGTGCCAGCAGCCACGGACAGAGTGTCGCGAACACCGGGGAGCTGTTTTTT

cdr3_length: 17
clone_size: NA
j_call: TRBJ2-5
d_call: NA
v_call: TRBV7-9
cdr3_aa: CASSLTYGTSTTETQYF
cdr3_nt: TGTGCCAGCAGCTTAACTTATGGGACTTCAACGACGGAGACCCAGTACTTC

cdr3_length: 12
clone_size: NA
j_call: TRBJ2-7
d_call: TRBD1
v_call: TRBV11-2
cdr3_aa: CASSPDRGEQYF
cdr3_nt: TGTGCCAGCAGCCCCGACAGGGGCGAGCAGTACTTC

cdr3_length: 15
clone_size: NA
j_call: TRBJ1-2
d_call: TRBD1
v_call: TRBV5-1
cdr3_aa: CASSLEEGAVYGYTF
cdr3_nt: TGCGCCAGCAGCTTGGAGGAGGGGGCGGTCTATGGCTACACCTTC

cdr3_length: 14
clone_size: NA
j_call: TRBJ2-5
d_call: NA
v_call: TRBV19
cdr3_aa: CASSNPGKVETQYF
cdr3_nt: TGTGCCAGTAGTAACCCAGGGAAGGTCGAGACCCAGTACTTC

cdr3_length: 14
clone_size: NA
j_call: TRBJ2-1
d_call: NA
v_call: TRBV6-2/TRBV6-3
cdr3_aa: CASSPTRQYNEQFF
cdr3_nt: TGTGCCAGCAGCCCGACCCGACAGTACAATGAGCAGTTCTTC

cdr3_length: 15
clone_size: NA
j_call: TRBJ1-5
d_call: NA
v_call: TRBV5-8
cdr3_aa: CASSLRVSGNQPQHF
cdr3_nt: TGTGCCAGCAGCTTGCGTGTTAGCGGCAATCAGCCCCAGCATTTT

cdr3_length: 15
clone_size: once
j_call: TRBJ1-2
d_call: NA
v_call: TRBV2
cdr3_aa: CASKAGEVTNYGYTF
cdr3_nt: TGTGCCAGCAAGGCAGGGGAAGTGACTAACTATGGCTACACCTTC

cdr3_length: 16
clone_size: NA
j_call: TRBJ2-5
d_call: TRBD2
v_call: TRBV11-2
cdr3_aa: CASSSILAGNKETQYF
cdr3_nt: TGTGCCAGCAGCTCGATACTAGCGGGGAATAAGGAGACCCAGTACTTC

cdr3_length: 14
clone_size: NA
j_call: TRBJ1-1
d_call: NA
v_call: TRBV10-2
cdr3_aa: CASRTTARGTEAFF
cdr3_nt: TGCGCCAGCAGGACGACAGCGAGAGGAACTGAAGCTTTCTTT

cdr3_length: 16
clone_size: NA
j_call: TRBJ1-6
d_call: TRBD1
v_call: TRBV3-1/TRBV3-2
cdr3_aa: CASSVGQGERDSPLHF
cdr3_nt: TGTGCCAGCAGCGTCGGACAGGGAGAGAGGGATTCACCCCTCCACTTT

cdr3_length: 22
clone_size: NA
j_call: TRBJ2-7
d_call: TRBD1
v_call: TRBV5-1
cdr3_aa: CASVHGRTGGKRRLAISYEQYF
cdr3_nt: TGCGCCAGCGTACACGGGAGGACAGGGGGAAAGCGAAGACTAGCGATCTCCTACGAGCAGTACTTC

cdr3_length: 16
clone_size: NA
j_call: TRBJ1-2
d_call: NA
v_call: TRBV5-8
cdr3_aa: CASSLNIRGSDYGYTF
cdr3_nt: TGTGCCAGCAGCTTGAATATAAGGGGATCAGACTATGGCTACACCTTC

cdr3_length: 15
clone_size: NA
j_call: TRBJ1-1
d_call: TRBD1
v_call: TRBV5-1
cdr3_aa: CASSLQQGVYFEAFF
cdr3_nt: TGCGCCAGCAGCTTGCAACAGGGGGTCTATTTTGAAGCTTTCTTT

cdr3_length: 14
clone_size: NA
j_call: TRBJ1-1
d_call: NA
v_call: TRBV2
cdr3_aa: CASSEALGGGEAFF
cdr3_nt: TGTGCCAGCAGTGAAGCGCTCGGGGGGGGCGAAGCTTTCTTT

cdr3_length: 12
clone_size: few
j_call: TRBJ2-7
d_call: TRBD1
v_call: TRBV30
cdr3_aa: CAWSVRGQGMSF
cdr3_nt: TGTGCCTGGAGTGTACGGGGACAGGGGATGTCGTTC

cdr3_length: 14
clone_size: NA
j_call: TRBJ2-1
d_call: TRBD2
v_call: TRBV19
cdr3_aa: CASALAGGRGEQFF
cdr3_nt: TGTGCCAGTGCCCTAGCGGGGGGGCGAGGTGAGCAGTTCTTC

cdr3_length: 15
clone_size: NA
j_call: TRBJ1-5
d_call: NA
v_call: TRBV2
cdr3_aa: CASSVGGVGNQPQHF
cdr3_nt: TGTGCCAGCAGTGTGGGAGGGGTTGGCAATCAGCCCCAGCATTTT

cdr3_length: 14
clone_size: NA
j_call: TRBJ1-6
d_call: NA
v_call: TRBV5-5
cdr3_aa: CASSPDRNNSPLHF
cdr3_nt: TGTGCCAGCAGCCCCGACAGGAATAATTCACCCCTCCACTTT

cdr3_length: 12
clone_size: NA
j_call: TRBJ2-5
d_call: NA
v_call: TRBV2
cdr3_aa: CASSVGEETQYF
cdr3_nt: TGTGCCAGCAGTGTCGGAGAAGAGACCCAGTACTTC

cdr3_length: 15
clone_size: NA
j_call: TRBJ1-3
d_call: NA
v_call: TRBV19
cdr3_aa: CASSDTGSSGNTIYF
cdr3_nt: TGTGCCAGTAGTGACACGGGGTCCTCTGGAAACACCATATATTTT

cdr3_length: 14
clone_size: NA
j_call: TRBJ1-5
d_call: NA
v_call: TRBV2
cdr3_aa: CASSEGGRDQPQHF
cdr3_nt: TGTGCCAGCAGTGAAGGGGGGCGAGATCAGCCCCAGCATTTT

cdr3_length: 16
clone_size: NA
j_call: TRBJ2-1
d_call: NA
v_call: TRBV4-1
cdr3_aa: CASSQDGENPYNEQFF
cdr3_nt: TGCGCCAGCAGCCAAGATGGGGAGAATCCCTACAATGAGCAGTTCTTC

cdr3_length: 15
clone_size: NA
j_call: TRBJ1-1
d_call: NA
v_call: TRBV23-1
cdr3_aa: CASSQSGHSDTEAFF
cdr3_nt: TGCGCCAGCAGTCAATCGGGCCACTCGGACACTGAAGCTTTCTTT

cdr3_length: 16
clone_size: NA
j_call: TRBJ2-2
d_call: NA
v_call: TRBV7-9
cdr3_aa: CASSLLRGASPGELFF
cdr3_nt: TGTGCCAGCAGCTTATTACGGGGGGCCTCTCCCGGGGAGCTGTTTTTT

cdr3_length: 14
clone_size: NA
j_call: TRBJ2-2
d_call: TRBD1
v_call: TRBV18
cdr3_aa: CASSLQRGPGELFF
cdr3_nt: TGTGCCAGCTCCCTCCAAAGGGGGCCCGGGGAGCTGTTTTTT

cdr3_length: 11
clone_size: once
j_call: TRBJ1-2
d_call: NA
v_call: TRBV25-1
cdr3_aa: CATLSGYGYTF
cdr3_nt: TGTGCCACCCTCTCGGGTTATGGCTACACCTTC

cdr3_length: 13
clone_size: NA
j_call: TRBJ2-7
d_call: NA
v_call: TRBV2
cdr3_aa: CASKIAGQGEQYF
cdr3_nt: TGTGCCAGCAAAATCGCGGGCCAAGGCGAGCAGTACTTC

cdr3_length: 14
clone_size: once
j_call: TRBJ1-5
d_call: NA
v_call: TRBV11-2
cdr3_aa: CASSLSSVNQPQHF
cdr3_nt: TGTGCCAGCAGCTTAAGCAGCGTCAATCAGCCCCAGCATTTT

cdr3_length: 15
clone_size: NA
j_call: TRBJ2-3
d_call: TRBD1
v_call: TRBV7-3
cdr3_aa: CASSPRGQITDTQYF
cdr3_nt: TGTGCCAGCAGCCCTAGGGGGCAGATCACAGATACGCAGTATTTT

cdr3_length: 17
clone_size: NA
j_call: TRBJ2-6
d_call: NA
v_call: TRBV5-1
cdr3_aa: CASSLDRDKSGANVLTF
cdr3_nt: TGCGCCAGCAGCTTGGACAGGGATAAATCTGGGGCCAACGTCCTGACTTTC

cdr3_length: 15
clone_size: once
j_call: TRBJ1-3
d_call: TRBD1
v_call: TRBV7-2
cdr3_aa: CASSRDRGQGNTIYF
cdr3_nt: TGTGCCAGCAGCCGGGACAGGGGGCAGGGAAACACCATATATTTT

cdr3_length: 18
clone_size: NA
j_call: TRBJ1-5
d_call: TRBD1
v_call: TRBV7-3
cdr3_aa: CASSLTGQGDRNNQPQHF
cdr3_nt: TGTGCCAGCAGCTTAACGGGACAGGGAGATCGGAACAATCAGCCCCAGCATTTT

cdr3_length: 14
clone_size: once
j_call: TRBJ1-4
d_call: NA
v_call: TRBV28
cdr3_aa: CASSVRGGKEKLFF
cdr3_nt: TGTGCCAGCAGTGTTAGAGGGGGAAAAGAAAAACTGTTTTTT

cdr3_length: 14
clone_size: NA
j_call: TRBJ2-5
d_call: NA
v_call: TRBV5-1
cdr3_aa: CASSLVPREETQYF
cdr3_nt: TGCGCCAGCAGCTTGGTCCCCCGGGAGGAGACCCAGTACTTC

cdr3_length: 15
clone_size: once
j_call: TRBJ1-5
d_call: NA
v_call: TRBV6-5
cdr3_aa: CASSTRQEPNQPQHF
cdr3_nt: TGTGCCAGCAGTACCCGACAGGAACCAAATCAGCCCCAGCATTTT

cdr3_length: 17
clone_size: NA
j_call: TRBJ2-7
d_call: TRBD1
v_call: TRBV29-1
cdr3_aa: CSVVALRRDRGLYEQYF
cdr3_nt: TGCAGCGTTGTCGCACTTCGCCGGGACAGGGGGCTCTACGAGCAGTACTTC

cdr3_length: 14
clone_size: NA
j_call: TRBJ2-4
d_call: TRBD1
v_call: TRBV30
cdr3_aa: CAWSVGDRQNIQYF
cdr3_nt: TGTGCCTGGAGTGTAGGGGACAGGCAAAACATTCAGTACTTC

cdr3_length: 13
clone_size: NA
j_call: TRBJ1-1
d_call: NA
v_call: TRBV6-5
cdr3_aa: CASTTALNTEAFF
cdr3_nt: TGTGCCAGTACGACAGCACTGAACACTGAAGCTTTCTTT

cdr3_length: 15
clone_size: NA
j_call: TRBJ1-1
d_call: TRBD1
v_call: TRBV30
cdr3_aa: CAWSYRQGIFPEAFF
cdr3_nt: TGTGCCTGGAGCTATCGACAGGGGATTTTCCCTGAAGCTTTCTTT